A selection of T cell receptor beta chains follows, all from one sample in a study of T cells in Graves' hyperthyroidism and ophthalmopathy. Using its own MiXCR run on the multiplex PCR reads, TCRdb lists one record per CDR3 protein. In the table there are 300,000 to 400,000 distinct CDR3 sequences, under 15% of which are singletons. The material sequenced was blood. The receptor source for this set is a young woman with Graves' hyperthyroidism. The CDR3 runs from the conserved cysteine through the conserved F or W. A D gene is named only where the DNA matches it firmly. Size is omitted from some rows. Given values are once, few, many or a class for expanded clones.

j_call clone_size v_call cdr3_length d_call cdr3_aa cdr3_nt
TRBJ2-3 many TRBV9 14 TRBD1 CASSPGQNTDTQYF TGTGCCAGCAGTCCGGGACAGAACACAGATACGCAGTATTTT
TRBJ1-1 few TRBV20-1 11 . CSAFGDTEAFF TGCAGTGCTTTCGGGGACACTGAAGCTTTCTTT
TRBJ1-1 . TRBV3-1 14 TRBD1 CASSQDTGGTEAFF TGTGCCAGCAGCCAAGACACAGGGGGTACTGAAGCTTTCTTT
TRBJ2-7 many TRBV5-6 17 . CASSEGSSLRLIYEQYF TGTGCCAGCAGCGAGGGTTCGAGCCTCAGGTTGATCTACGAGCAGTACTTC
TRBJ1-1 . TRBV6-2/TRBV6-3 16 . CASSYSVEGVGTEAFF TGTGCCAGCAGTTACTCGGTGGAGGGTGTCGGCACTGAGGCTTTCTTT
TRBJ2-1 many TRBV11-3 12 . CASSLGEAEQFF TGTGCCAGCAGTTTAGGGGAGGCCGAGCAGTTCTTC
TRBJ2-3 many TRBV27 16 . CASSPPGPVVGVTQYF TGTGCCAGCAGTCCACCGGGGCCCGTTGTAGGGGTTACGCAGTATTTT
TRBJ2-5 . TRBV19 14 . CASSIRASEETQYF TGTGCCAGTAGTATCAGGGCTAGCGAAGAGACCCAGTACTTC
TRBJ2-1 many TRBV6-6 16 TRBD2 CASSYGTGGPRNEQFF TGTGCCAGCAGTTACGGGACGGGAGGGCCGAGGAATGAGCAGTTCTTC
TRBJ2-7 many TRBV7-8 16 TRBD2 CASSLPPSGRAYEQYF TGTGCCAGCAGCTTACCTCCTAGCGGGAGGGCCTACGAGCAGTACTTC
TRBJ1-2 . TRBV4-1 16 . CASSPVTTASGYGYTF TGCGCCAGCAGCCCAGTAACGACGGCATCTGGCTATGGCTACACCTTC
TRBJ2-7 many TRBV28 14 . CASSNNRVSYEQYF TGTGCCAGCAGTAATAACAGGGTATCCTACGAGCAGTACTTC
TRBJ2-3 . TRBV20-1 15 TRBD2 CSASALAERTDTQYF TGCAGTGCGTCCGCGCTAGCGGAGCGCACAGATACGCAGTATTTT
TRBJ1-2 many TRBV28 13 . CASSLSFDYGYTF TGTGCCAGCAGTTTATCTTTCGACTATGGCTACACCTTC
TRBJ1-5 many TRBV12-3/TRBV12-4 14 . CASSLRQGVWPQHF TGTGCCAGCAGTTTGAGGCAGGGCGTTTGGCCCCAGCATTTT
TRBJ2-2 . TRBV2 14 . CASRSDANTGELFF TGTGCCAGCAGGTCGGACGCGAACACCGGGGAGCTGTTTTTT
TRBJ1-2 . TRBV5-5 14 TRBD1 CASSLGGTGDGYTF TGTGCCAGCAGCTTAGGCGGGACAGGGGATGGCTACACCTTC
TRBJ2-6 . TRBV5-5 17 TRBD2 CASSFLWGGSGANVLTF TGTGCCAGCAGCTTCCTTTGGGGGGGATCTGGGGCCAACGTCCTGACTTTC
TRBJ2-1 many TRBV7-7 15 TRBD1 CASSLDQGAHNEQFF TGTGCTAGCAGCTTAGACCAGGGGGCTCACAATGAGCAGTTCTTC
TRBJ1-2 many TRBV24-1 15 . CATSEAGTSVYGYTF TGTGCCACCAGTGAAGCCGGGACTTCGGTCTATGGCTACACCTTC
TRBJ1-4 few TRBV30 14 TRBD1 CAWSTHRGREKLFF TGTGCCTGGAGTACTCACAGGGGGAGGGAAAAACTGTTTTTT
TRBJ2-5 many TRBV5-1 14 . CASSLDPIGQTQYF TGCGCCAGCAGCTTGGACCCCATCGGGCAGACCCAGTACTTC
TRBJ2-3 few TRBV28 14 TRBD2 CASAGGGASDTQYF TGTGCCAGCGCCGGCGGGGGGGCCTCAGATACGCAGTATTTT
TRBJ1-1 many TRBV5-1 12 . CASSFSQGIAFF TGCGCCAGCAGCTTTTCCCAGGGCATCGCTTTCTTT
TRBJ1-1 many TRBV5-1 14 TRBD1 CASSFGTGDTEAFF TGTGCCAGCAGTTTTGGGACAGGGGACACTGAAGCTTTCTTT
TRBJ1-5 many TRBV12-3/TRBV12-4 15 . CASSSPGYSNQPQHF TGTGCCAGCAGTTCCCCTGGCTATAGCAATCAGCCCCAGCATTTT